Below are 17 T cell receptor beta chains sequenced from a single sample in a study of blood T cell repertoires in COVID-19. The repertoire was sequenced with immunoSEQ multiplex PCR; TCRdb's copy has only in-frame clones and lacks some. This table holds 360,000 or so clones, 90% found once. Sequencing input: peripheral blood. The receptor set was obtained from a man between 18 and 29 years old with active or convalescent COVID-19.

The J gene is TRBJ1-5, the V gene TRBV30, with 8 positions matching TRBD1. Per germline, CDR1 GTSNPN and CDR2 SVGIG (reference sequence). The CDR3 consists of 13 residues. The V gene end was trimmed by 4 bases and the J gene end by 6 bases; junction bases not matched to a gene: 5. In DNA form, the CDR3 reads TGTGCCTGGAACAAACAGGGGGGTCAGCCCCAGCATTTT. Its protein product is CAWNKQGGQPQHF.

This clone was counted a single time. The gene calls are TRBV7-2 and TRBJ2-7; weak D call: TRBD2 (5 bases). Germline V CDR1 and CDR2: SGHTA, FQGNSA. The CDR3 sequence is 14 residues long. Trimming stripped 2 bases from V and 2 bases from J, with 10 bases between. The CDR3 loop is CASSLKPSTYEQYF. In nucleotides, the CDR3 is TGTGCCAGCAGCTTAAAGCCTAGCACCTACGAGCAGTACTTC.

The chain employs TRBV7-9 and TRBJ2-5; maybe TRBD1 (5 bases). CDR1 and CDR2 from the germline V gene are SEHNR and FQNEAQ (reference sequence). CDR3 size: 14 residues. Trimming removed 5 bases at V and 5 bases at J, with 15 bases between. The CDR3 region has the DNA TGTGCCAGCAGCGTCAGGGCAGGGTTGGAGACCCAGTACTTC. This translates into CASSVRAGLETQYF.

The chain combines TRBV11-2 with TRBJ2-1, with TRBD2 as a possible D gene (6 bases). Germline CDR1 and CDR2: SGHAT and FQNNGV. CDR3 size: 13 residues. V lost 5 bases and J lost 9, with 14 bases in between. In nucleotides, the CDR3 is TGTGCCAGCAGCAGGCGAAGGGAGGCTGAGCAGTTCTTC. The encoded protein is CASSRRREAEQFF.

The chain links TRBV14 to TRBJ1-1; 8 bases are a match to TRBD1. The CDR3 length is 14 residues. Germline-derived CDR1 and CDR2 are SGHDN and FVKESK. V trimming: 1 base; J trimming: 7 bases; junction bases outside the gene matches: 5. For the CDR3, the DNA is TGTGCCAGCAGCCAAGTCAGGGGGCGCAGTGAAGCTTTCTTT. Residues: CASSQVRGRSEAFF.

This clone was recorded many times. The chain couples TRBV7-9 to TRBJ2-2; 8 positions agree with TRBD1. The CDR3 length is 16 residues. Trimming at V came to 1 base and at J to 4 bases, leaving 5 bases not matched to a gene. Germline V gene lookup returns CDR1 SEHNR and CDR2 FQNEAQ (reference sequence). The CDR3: CASSLGTGFFTGELFF. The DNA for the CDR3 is TGTGCCAGCAGCTTAGGGACAGGGTTTTTCACCGGGGAGCTGTTTTTT.

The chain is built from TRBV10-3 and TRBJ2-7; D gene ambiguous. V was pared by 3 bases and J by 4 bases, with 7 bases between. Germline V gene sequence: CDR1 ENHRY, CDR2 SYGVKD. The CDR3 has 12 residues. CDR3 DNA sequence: TGTGCCATCAGTGAATTCAGATACGAGCAGTACTTC. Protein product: CAISEFRYEQYF.

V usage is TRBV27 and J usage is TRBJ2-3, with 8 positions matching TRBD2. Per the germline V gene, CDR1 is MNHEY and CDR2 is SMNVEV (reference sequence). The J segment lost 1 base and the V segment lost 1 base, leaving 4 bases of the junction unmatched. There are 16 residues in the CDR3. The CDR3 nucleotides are TGTGCCAGCAGTTTATACGCGGGAGGTGGCACAGATACGCAGTATTTT. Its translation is CASSLYAGGGTDTQYF.

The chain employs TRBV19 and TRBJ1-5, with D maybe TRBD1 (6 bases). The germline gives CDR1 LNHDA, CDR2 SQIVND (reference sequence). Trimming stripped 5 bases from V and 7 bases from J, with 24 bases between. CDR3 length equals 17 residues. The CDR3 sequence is CASSRGARRNLWQPQHF. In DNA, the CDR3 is TGTGCCAGTAGTCGGGGGGCCCGAAGGAACCTATGGCAGCCCCAGCATTTT.

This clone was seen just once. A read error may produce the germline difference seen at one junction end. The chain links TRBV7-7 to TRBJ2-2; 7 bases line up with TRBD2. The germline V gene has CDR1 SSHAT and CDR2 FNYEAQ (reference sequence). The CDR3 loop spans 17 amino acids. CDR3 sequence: CASSLAGVGRGAGELFF. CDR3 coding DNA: TGTGCTAGCAGCTTAGCGGGCGTGGGCCGGGGAGCCGGGGAGCTGTTTTTT.

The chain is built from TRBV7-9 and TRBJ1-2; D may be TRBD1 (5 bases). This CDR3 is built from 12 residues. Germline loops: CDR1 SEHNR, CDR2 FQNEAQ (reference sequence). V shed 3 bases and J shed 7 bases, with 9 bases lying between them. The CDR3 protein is CASSLKGAGYTF. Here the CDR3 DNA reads TGTGCCAGCAGCTTGAAAGGGGCTGGCTACACCTTC.

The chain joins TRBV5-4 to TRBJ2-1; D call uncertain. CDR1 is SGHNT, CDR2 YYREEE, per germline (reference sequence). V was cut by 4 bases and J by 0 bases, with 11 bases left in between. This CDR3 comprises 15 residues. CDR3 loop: CASSLYSGSYNEQFF. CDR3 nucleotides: TGTGCCAGCAGCCTATATTCCGGCTCCTACAATGAGCAGTTCTTC.

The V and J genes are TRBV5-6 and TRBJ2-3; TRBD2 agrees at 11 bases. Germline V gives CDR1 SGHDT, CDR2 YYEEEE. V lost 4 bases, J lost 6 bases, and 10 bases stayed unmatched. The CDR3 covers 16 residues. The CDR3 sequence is CASSAVLAGAVDTQYF. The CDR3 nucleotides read TGTGCCAGCAGCGCGGTACTAGCGGGGGCGGTGGATACGCAGTATTTT.

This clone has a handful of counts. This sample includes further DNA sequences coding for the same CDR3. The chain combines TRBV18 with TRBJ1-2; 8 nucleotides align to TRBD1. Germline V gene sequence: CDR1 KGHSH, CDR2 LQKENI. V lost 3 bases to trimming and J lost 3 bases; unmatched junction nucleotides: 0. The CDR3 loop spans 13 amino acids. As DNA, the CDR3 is TGTGCCAGCTCACCGGACAGGGACTATGGCTACACCTTC. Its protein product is CASSPDRDYGYTF.

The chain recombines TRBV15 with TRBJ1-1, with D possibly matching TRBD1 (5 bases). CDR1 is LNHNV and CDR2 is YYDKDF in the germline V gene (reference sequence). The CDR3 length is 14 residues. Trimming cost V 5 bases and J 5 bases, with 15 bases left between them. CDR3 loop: CATSGRPEGTEAFF. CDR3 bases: TGTGCCACCAGCGGACGGCCGGAGGGGACTGAAGCTTTCTTT.

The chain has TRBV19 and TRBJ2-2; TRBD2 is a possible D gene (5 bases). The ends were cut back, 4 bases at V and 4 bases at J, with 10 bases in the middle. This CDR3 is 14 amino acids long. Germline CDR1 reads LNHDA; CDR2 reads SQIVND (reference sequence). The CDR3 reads CASSTSLSTGELFF. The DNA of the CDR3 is TGTGCCAGTAGTACTAGCTTGAGCACCGGGGAGCTGTTTTTT.

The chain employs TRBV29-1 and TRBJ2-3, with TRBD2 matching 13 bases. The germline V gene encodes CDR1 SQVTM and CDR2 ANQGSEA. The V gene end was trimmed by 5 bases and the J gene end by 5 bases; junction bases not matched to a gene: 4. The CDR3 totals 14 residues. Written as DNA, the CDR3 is TGCAGCGTTTGGACTAGCGGGAGAAAAGATACGCAGTATTTT. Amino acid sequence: CSVWTSGRKDTQYF.